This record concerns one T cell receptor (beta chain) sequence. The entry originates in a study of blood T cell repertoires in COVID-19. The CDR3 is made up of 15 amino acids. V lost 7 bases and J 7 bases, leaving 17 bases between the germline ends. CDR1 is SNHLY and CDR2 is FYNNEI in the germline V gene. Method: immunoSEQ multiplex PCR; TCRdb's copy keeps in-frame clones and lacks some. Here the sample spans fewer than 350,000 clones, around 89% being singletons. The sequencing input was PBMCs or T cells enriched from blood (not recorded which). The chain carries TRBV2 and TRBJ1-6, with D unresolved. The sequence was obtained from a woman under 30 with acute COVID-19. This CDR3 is CASTVEGRPNSPLHF. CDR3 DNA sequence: TGTGCCAGCACGGTTGAGGGTAGGCCCAATTCACCCCTCCACTTT.